A selection of T cell receptor beta chains follows, all from one sample in a study of HIV-infected children after antiretroviral therapy interruption. TCRdb re-analysed the 3' RACE reads in MiXCR, keeping a single row per CDR3 protein. The sample carries tens of thousands of distinct CDR3 sequences, around 7% recorded once. This specimen consisted of CD45RA+ CD4+ T cells from PBMCs, pooled from several time points, obtained from a donor given antiretroviral therapy, either interrupted or continuous. The receptors were sampled from a pool of human donors with HIV. Each CDR3 is given with its conserved first and last residue. The D gene is left open where the match is weak. Size values are once, few and many counts, or a class for expanded clones, and some rows have none.

V	length	D	size	J	CDR3
TRBV30	12	NA	few	TRBJ2-7	CAWRQQGYEQYF
TRBV14	15	TRBD2	many	TRBJ2-7	CASSQEALAGYEQYF
TRBV10-3	14	NA	many	TRBJ2-5	CASGTWGNQDTQYF
TRBV20-1	12	TRBD1	many	TRBJ1-5	CSANRGDQPQHF
TRBV6-1	14	NA	many	TRBJ2-5	CASSDAQKKDTQYF
TRBV20-1	13	TRBD1	many	TRBJ2-7	CSAGTGAANEQYF
TRBV12-3/TRBV12-4	13	NA	many	TRBJ1-2	CASRPPSYYGYTF
TRBV7-2	14	TRBD1	few	TRBJ1-2	CASSQGTGKDGYTF
TRBV12-3/TRBV12-4	14	NA	few	TRBJ1-4	CASSLKQEGEKLFF
TRBV4-1	14	TRBD2	many	TRBJ2-7	CASSQREGFYEQYF
TRBV28	13	NA	many	TRBJ2-5	CASSIEYQETQYF
TRBV7-8	15	TRBD1	many	TRBJ2-3	CASSPRDRSTDTQYF
TRBV7-9	15	NA	few	TRBJ1-1	CASSRELGLNTEAFF
TRBV6-6	13	TRBD1	many	TRBJ2-7	CASGVQGAREQYF
TRBV10-3	22	NA	few	TRBJ2-7	CATHTSFRGTTNLKPRVYEQYF
TRBV20-1	12	NA	few	TRBJ1-2	CSASRRVDGYTF
TRBV9	13	NA	many	TRBJ1-2	CASSFRDGYGYTF
TRBV7-2	13	NA	NA	TRBJ1-2	CASSPGWNYGYTF